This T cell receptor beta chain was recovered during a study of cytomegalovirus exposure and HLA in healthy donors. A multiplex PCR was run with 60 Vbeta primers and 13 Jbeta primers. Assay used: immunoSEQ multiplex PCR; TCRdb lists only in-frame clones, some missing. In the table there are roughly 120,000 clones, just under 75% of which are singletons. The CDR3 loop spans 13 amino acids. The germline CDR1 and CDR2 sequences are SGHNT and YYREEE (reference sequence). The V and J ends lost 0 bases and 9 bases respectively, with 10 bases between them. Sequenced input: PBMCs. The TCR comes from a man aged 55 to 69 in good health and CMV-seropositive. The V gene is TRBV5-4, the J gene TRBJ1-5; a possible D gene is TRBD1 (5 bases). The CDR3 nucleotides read TGTGCCAGCAGCTTGGACAGGCAAGGGCCCCAGCATTTT. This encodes CASSLDRQGPQHF.